The 15 T cell receptor beta chains reported below all come from one sample, sequenced in a study of T cell responses to AZD1222 COVID-19 vaccine. The method was immunoSEQ multiplex PCR; TCRdb's version includes in-frame clones alone and lacks a portion of them. The sample has around 140,000 clones, more than 85% seen once. The sequencing used peripheral blood, collected on day 0 of AZD1222 vaccination. The receptor source for this set is an adult in good health.

J is TRBJ2-1 and V is TRBV9, with 10 bases identical to TRBD2. Germline CDR1 and CDR2: SGDLS and YYNGEE. V lost 0 bases to trimming and J lost 9 bases; unmatched junction nucleotides: 6. CDR3 length equals 15 residues. CDR3 DNA sequence: TGTGCCAGCAGCGTAGGGTCTAGCGGGGGATTTGAGCAGTTCTTC. Translation: CASSVGSSGGFEQFF. Together with reference TRBV9 and TRBJ2-1, the CDR3 gives the full variable domain: DSGVTQTPKHLITATGQRVTLRCSPRSGDLSVYWYQQSLDQGLQFLIQYYNGEERAKGNILERFSAQQFPDLHSELNLSSLELGDSALYFCASSVGSSGGFEQFFGPGTRLTVL.

The V gene is TRBV6-2 or TRBV6-3, the J gene TRBJ2-5; no clear D. The V end was cut by 6 bases, the J end by 1 base, with 9 bases between. The CDR3 has 13 residues. The germline CDR1 and CDR2 sequences are MNHEY and SVGEGT. In nucleotides, the CDR3 is TGTGCCAGCAGCCCCCGGATCCAAGAGACCCAGTACTTC. It codes for CASSPRIQETQYF.

As DNA, the CDR3 is TGTGCCAGCAGCTTGGGCTGGTTGCCGGATCGGGGCGAGCAGTACTTC. This gives the protein CASSLGWLPDRGEQYF. The chain is built from TRBV5-6 and TRBJ2-7, with TRBD2 as a possible D gene (5 bases). The CDR3 has 16 residues. V was shortened by 0 bases and J by 6 bases, with 19 bases between the two germline ends. Germline loops: CDR1 SGHDT, CDR2 YYEEEE.

This clone has only a few counts. The V call is TRBV24-1, the J call TRBJ1-5; possible D gene TRBD1, 5 bases. The length of the CDR3 is 14 residues. V gave up 5 bases and J gave up 3 bases, with 10 bases separating them. Germline V gives CDR1 KGHDR, CDR2 SFDVKD. The DNA of the CDR3 is TGTGCCACCAGTGGGGGACGGGCCAATCAGCCCCAGCATTTT. Its protein product is CATSGGRANQPQHF.

The V and J genes are TRBV3-1 (or the pseudogene TRBV3-2) and TRBJ2-7; 7 bases are shared with TRBD2. This CDR3 spans 16 amino acids. Losses at the gene ends were 1 base for V and 3 bases for J; bases not matched to a gene: 9. In germline, CDR1 is LGHDT, CDR2 YNNKEL (reference sequence). CDR3 protein: CASSQVWGGGNYEQYF. CDR3 nucleotide sequence: TGTGCCAGCAGCCAAGTATGGGGCGGGGGTAACTACGAGCAGTACTTC.

The chain joins TRBV6-5 to TRBJ1-2; 8 nucleotides align to TRBD1. This CDR3 is 15 amino acids long. In germline, CDR1 is MNHEY, CDR2 SVGAGI. The J segment lost 2 bases and the V segment lost 4 bases, leaving 6 bases of the junction unmatched. In DNA, the CDR3 is TGTGCCAGCAGTTCCGACAGGGGCCAAAACTATGGCTACACCTTC. Translated, it gives CASSSDRGQNYGYTF.

V usage is TRBV18 and J usage is TRBJ2-5; 7 nucleotides agree with TRBD1. The germline V gene encodes CDR1 KGHSH and CDR2 LQKENI. The CDR3 consists of 13 residues. Unmatched junction bases numbered 8, after V lost 1 base and J lost 12 bases. The CDR3 protein is CASSPRTGTVKYF. For the CDR3, the DNA is TGTGCCAGCTCACCACGAACCGGGACAGTGAAGTACTTC.

The chain links TRBV5-1 to TRBJ2-2, with a tentative D call TRBD2 (6 bases). This CDR3 comprises 19 residues. The germline V and J ends were trimmed by 4 bases and 0 bases, with 22 bases remaining between them. Per the germline V gene, CDR1 is SGHRS and CDR2 is YFSETQ. The CDR3 bases are TGCGCCAGCAGCCTGGACTTAACAGGAGGGTGGGCGAACACCGGGGAGCTGTTTTTT. Amino acid sequence: CASSLDLTGGWANTGELFF.

The V gene is TRBV28, the J gene TRBJ2-7; 13 nucleotides match TRBD2. V shed 5 bases and J 0 bases; nucleotides not matched to a gene: 1. The V gene's germline CDR1 is MDHEN and CDR2 SYDVKM. The CDR3 is 15 residues long. CDR3 loop: CASSRTSGSSYEQYF. In DNA, the CDR3 is TGTGCCAGCAGTCGGACTAGCGGGAGCTCCTACGAGCAGTACTTC.

The J gene is TRBJ1-2, the V gene TRBV28; 10 positions match TRBD1. The ends lost 3 bases at V and 3 bases at J; junction bases unmatched: 1. CDR1 MDHEN and CDR2 SYDVKM come from the germline V gene. CDR3 size: 14 residues. As DNA, the CDR3 is TGTGCCAGCAGTTTGGGGACAGGGGACTATGGCTACACCTTC. Translating gives CASSLGTGDYGYTF.

This clone occurred once. The V call is TRBV5-6, the J call TRBJ2-7; D ambiguous. The germline V gene has CDR1 SGHDT and CDR2 YYEEEE. The CDR3 is 13 residues long. Trimming stripped 0 bases from V and 3 bases from J, with 7 bases between. The CDR3 spells CASSLGRFYEQYF. For the CDR3, the DNA is TGTGCCAGCAGCTTGGGCAGGTTCTACGAGCAGTACTTC.

The rearrangement links TRBV12-3 or TRBV12-4 to TRBJ2-7, with D perhaps matching TRBD1 (6 bases). The CDR3 spans 13 residues. V was clipped by 5 bases and J by 0 bases, with 8 bases between them. CDR3 in DNA: TGTGCCAGCAGTCTGACAGGCTCCTACGAGCAGTACTTC. Its protein is CASSLTGSYEQYF.

The gene calls are TRBV18 and TRBJ2-7, with 10 bases fitting TRBD1. J was trimmed by 5 bases and V by 6 bases; bases with no gene match: 4. Per the germline V gene, CDR1 is KGHSH and CDR2 is LQKENI. There are 13 residues in the CDR3. CDR3 region: CASSPGQGNEQYF. CDR3 nucleotides: TGTGCCAGCTCCCCGGGACAGGGGAACGAGCAGTACTTC.

This clone showed up just once. The chain uses TRBV5-6 and TRBJ2-7; the D gene is possibly TRBD1 (6 bases). The V end lost 4 bases, the J end lost 3 bases, and 14 bases lay between the germline ends. Germline CDR1 SGHDT, CDR2 YYEEEE. The CDR3 covers 14 residues. DNA for the CDR3: TGTGCCAGCAGCGTAATATACAGGGTCTACGAGCAGTACTTC. Its protein is CASSVIYRVYEQYF.

The chain combines TRBV4-2 with TRBJ2-2, with D perhaps matching TRBD1 or TRBD2 (5 bases each). V was trimmed by 4 bases and J by 10 bases, leaving 16 bases between them. From germline, CDR1 is LGHNA and CDR2 YNFKEQ. The CDR3 runs 14 residues. CDR3 residues: CASSPPGPHKELFF. The CDR3 DNA reads TGTGCCAGCAGCCCCCCGGGGCCGCATAAGGAGCTGTTTTTT.